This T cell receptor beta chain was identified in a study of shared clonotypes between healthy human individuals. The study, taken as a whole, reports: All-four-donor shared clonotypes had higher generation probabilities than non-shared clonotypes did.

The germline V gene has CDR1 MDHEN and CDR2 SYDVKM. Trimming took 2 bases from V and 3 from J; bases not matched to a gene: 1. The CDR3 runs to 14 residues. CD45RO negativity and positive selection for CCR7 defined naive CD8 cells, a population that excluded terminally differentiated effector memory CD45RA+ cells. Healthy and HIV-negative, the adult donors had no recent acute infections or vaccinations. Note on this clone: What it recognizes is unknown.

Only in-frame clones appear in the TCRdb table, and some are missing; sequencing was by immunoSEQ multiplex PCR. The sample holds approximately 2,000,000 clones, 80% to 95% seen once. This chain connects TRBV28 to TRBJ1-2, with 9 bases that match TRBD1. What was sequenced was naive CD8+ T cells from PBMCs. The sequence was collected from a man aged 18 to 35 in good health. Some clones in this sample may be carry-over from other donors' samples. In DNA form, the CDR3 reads TGTGCCAGCAGTTTAGGACAGGGGTACTATGGCTACACCTTC. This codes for CASSLGQGYYGYTF.